What follows describes a single TCR beta chain. The CDR3 has 16 residues. CDR1 and CDR2 (germline): SQVTM, ANQGSEA. V dropped 7 bases and J dropped 0 bases, with 16 bases sitting between them. The sample belongs to a study of T cell responses to AZD1222 COVID-19 vaccine. Clones were sequenced by immunoSEQ multiplex PCR, and TCRdb holds only the in-frame ones, with some missing. Of more than 110,000 clones listed, 93% are singletons. Sequencing was performed on peripheral blood, taken on day 0 of AZD1222 vaccination. The clonotype was recovered from an adult in good health. The chain recombines TRBV29-1 with TRBJ1-6; D not certain. The CDR3 DNA follows: TGCAGCGGCCGACTTCTGGAGAGCTCCTATAATTCACCCCTCCACTTT. Translation: CSGRLLESSYNSPLHF.